The next 16 T cell receptor beta chains were all read from a single sample in a study of response to subunit inactivated influenza vaccine. TCRdb re-analysed the RT-PCR reads in MiXCR, keeping a single row per CDR3 protein. This sample has about 540,000 distinct CDR3 sequences, with 12% to 15% found just once. The input for sequencing was PBMCs from blood, taken roughly 13 days after vaccination. The receptors here all came from a man aged 45-65 years who received an inactivated influenza vaccine.

This chain links TRBV7-8 with TRBJ1-4; TRBD1 matches 8 bases. The trim removed 5 bases at V and 7 bases at J, leaving 9 bases unmatched. Germline V gene data show CDR1 as SGHVS and CDR2 as FQNEAQ. CDR3 length: 15 amino acids. The CDR3 loop is CASSPRRQGSEKLFF. CDR3 nucleotides: TGTGCCAGCAGCCCAAGGAGACAGGGGAGTGAAAAACTGTTTTTT.

The rearrangement joins TRBV5-5 to TRBJ2-7; TRBD2 might be the D (6 bases). V was shortened by 5 bases and J by 4 bases, with 22 bases between the two germline ends. Germline-derived CDR1 and CDR2 are SGHKS and YYEKEE (reference sequence). This CDR3 region has 16 residues. CDR3 sequence: CASRRTGGTYSYEQYF. The CDR3 coding sequence is TGTGCCAGCAGACGGACCGGCGGGACTTACTCATACGAGCAGTACTTC.

This rearrangement joins TRBV24-1 to TRBJ2-1, with 11 bases that match TRBD2. J lost 6 bases, V lost 6 bases, and 9 bases had no gene match. This CDR3 has 16 residues. Germline assignment: CDR1 KGHDR and CDR2 SFDVKD. Here the CDR3 reads CATSMAVTSGINEQFF. For the CDR3, the DNA is TGTGCCACCAGTATGGCAGTGACTAGCGGGATCAATGAGCAGTTCTTC.

This clonotype showed up many times. The rearrangement joins TRBV20-1 to TRBJ2-3, with TRBD2 matching over 8 bases. This CDR3 is built from 16 residues. V gave up 4 bases and J gave up 4 bases; unmatched junction bases: 13. Germline CDR1 and CDR2: DFQATT and SNEGSKA (reference sequence). The CDR3 bases are TGCAGTGCTACTATCCCCGGCGGGGGGCCCGCAGATACGCAGTATTTT. This codes for CSATIPGGGPADTQYF.

This rearrangement joins TRBV7-2 to TRBJ1-5; 8 bases fit TRBD1. The CDR3 length is 15 residues. Germline values: CDR1 SGHTA, CDR2 FQGNSA. J lost 5 bases, V lost 1 base, and 4 bases had no gene match. As DNA, the CDR3 is TGTGCCAGCAGCTTAGTATCAGGGGGCGATCAGCCCCAGCATTTT. As protein: CASSLVSGGDQPQHF.

The J gene is TRBJ1-3, the V gene TRBV7-9, with a possible D match to TRBD1 (6 bases). The CDR3 has 15 amino acids. Germline CDR1 is SEHNR and CDR2 is FQNEAQ (reference sequence). The V end lost 3 bases, the J end lost 3 bases, and 12 bases lay between the germline ends. The CDR3: CASSFLGTLGNTIYF. CDR3 DNA: TGTGCCAGCAGCTTTTTAGGGACACTTGGAAACACCATATATTTT.

The chain carries TRBV6-1 and TRBJ2-2; TRBD2 matches 16 bases. The CDR3 runs 16 residues. CDR1 is MNHNS, CDR2 SASEGT, per germline. The CDR3 sequence: CAGTSGRVGSTGELFF. CDR3 DNA sequence: TGTGCGGGGACTAGCGGGAGGGTGGGGAGCACCGGGGAGCTGTTTTTT.

There are a few counts of this clonotype. Sequence at one end of the junction differs from germline and may be a read error. The rearrangement uses TRBV6-2 or TRBV6-3 and TRBJ2-7; D might be TRBD2 (6 bases). The CDR3 is 12 amino acids. Germline lookup yields CDR1 MNHEY and CDR2 SVGEGT. As DNA, the CDR3 is TGTGCCAGCAGTCCCGGAGCAGGGACTCGAAACTTC. Amino acid sequence: CASSPGAGTRNF.

V usage is TRBV5-1 and J usage is TRBJ2-1; no clear D gene. V lost 0 bases, J lost 6 bases, and 10 bases lay in between. This CDR3 has 14 amino acids. In germline, CDR1 is SGHRS, CDR2 YFSETQ. DNA for the CDR3: TGCGCCAGCAGCTTGGGCGCGTCGGGCAATGAGCAGTTCTTC. Translating it yields CASSLGASGNEQFF. Variable domain in full (rest from reference TRBV5-1 and TRBJ2-1): KAGVTQTPRYLIKTRGQQVTLSCSPISGHRSVSWYQQTPGQGLQFLFEYFSETQRNKGNFPGRFSGRQFSNSRSEMNVSTLELGDSALYLCASSLGASGNEQFFGPGTRLTVL.

The CDR3 loop is CASSSRRGDTQYF. Written as DNA, the CDR3 is TGTGCCAGCAGCTCCCGTCGAGGTGATACGCAGTATTTT. The chain has TRBV7-2 and TRBJ2-3; the D is unclear. The germline CDR1 and CDR2 sequences are SGHTA and FQGNSA. The CDR3 is 13 residues long. With 4 bases removed from V and 6 bases from J, the gap between germline ends came to 11 bases.

In its sample, this clonotype was seen a few times. The chain couples TRBV18 to TRBJ1-2; D gene uncertain. This CDR3 has 12 residues. V gave up 6 bases and J gave up 3 bases, with 8 bases separating them. From germline, CDR1 is KGHSH and CDR2 LQKENI. For the CDR3, the DNA is TGTGCCAGCTCTATGTCAGACTATGGCTACACCTTC. This codes for CASSMSDYGYTF.

This clonotype was observed a few times. V usage is TRBV4-1 and J usage is TRBJ2-2; TRBD2 might be the D (5 bases). CDR1 is MGHRA, CDR2 YSYEKL, per germline. V gave up 4 bases and J gave up 1 base, with 13 bases separating them. The CDR3 contains 16 residues. As DNA, the CDR3 is TGCGCCAGCAGCCGAATGCCTAGCCTGAACACCGGGGAGCTGTTTTTT. Protein sequence: CASSRMPSLNTGELFF.

This clonotype was seen more than once but under ten times. V is TRBV6-2 or TRBV6-3 and J is TRBJ2-7; D might be TRBD1 (6 bases). The V gene lost 5 bases and the J gene lost 3 bases, with 17 bases spanning the gap. Germline V gene data show CDR1 as MNHEY and CDR2 as SVGEGT. This CDR3 spans 15 amino acids. The CDR3 reads CASSHRGRGYYEQYF. DNA for the CDR3: TGTGCCAGCAGTCACCGGGGCAGGGGATACTACGAGCAGTACTTC.

The V and J genes are TRBV4-1 and TRBJ2-7; 7 bases agree with TRBD1. The CDR3 totals 17 residues. Germline-derived CDR1 and CDR2 are MGHRA and YSYEKL. With 3 bases clipped from V and 3 bases from J, the junction kept 14 bases outside the gene matches. The CDR3 DNA is TGCGCCAGCAGCCACGACCCGTCCGGGACAGACTACTACGAGCAGTACTTC. This translates into CASSHDPSGTDYYEQYF.

The chain uses TRBV7-3 and TRBJ2-3; 8 positions agree with TRBD2. The CDR3 has 14 amino acids. Per the germline V gene, CDR1 is SGHTA and CDR2 is FQGTGA. The V gene end was trimmed by 5 bases and the J gene end by 4 bases; junction bases not matched to a gene: 5. The chain's CDR3 is CASSRSGTPDTQYF. CDR3 nucleotides: TGTGCCAGCAGCCGTAGCGGGACGCCAGATACGCAGTATTTT.

This clonotype has just a few counts. The V gene is TRBV7-2, the J gene TRBJ2-5; D may be TRBD2 (6 bases). The V end lost 5 bases, the J end lost 1 base, and 11 bases lay between the germline ends. The CDR3 sequence is 14 residues long. The germline gives CDR1 SGHTA, CDR2 FQGNSA. For the CDR3, the DNA is TGTGCCAGCAGCCGTAGCGGATTCCAAGAGACCCAGTACTTC. As protein: CASSRSGFQETQYF. Together with reference TRBV7-2 and TRBJ2-5, the CDR3 gives the full variable domain: GAGVSQSPSNKVTEKGKDVELRCDPISGHTALYWYRQSLGQGLEFLIYFQGNSAPDKSGLPSDRFSAERTGGSVSTLTIQRTQQEDSAVYLCASSRSGFQETQYFGPGTRLLVL.